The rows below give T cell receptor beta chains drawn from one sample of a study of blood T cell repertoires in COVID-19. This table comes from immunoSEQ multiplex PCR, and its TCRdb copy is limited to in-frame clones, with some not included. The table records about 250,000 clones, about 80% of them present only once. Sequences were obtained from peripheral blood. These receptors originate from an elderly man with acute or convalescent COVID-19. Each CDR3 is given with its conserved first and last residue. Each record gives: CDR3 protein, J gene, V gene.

CDR3aa: CASSLQDRVRNSPLHF
j_gene: TRBJ1-6
v_gene: TRBV5-1

CDR3aa: CASSIYRGAWNEQFF
j_gene: TRBJ2-1
v_gene: TRBV7-8

CDR3aa: CASSLGAGKAGNTIYF
j_gene: TRBJ1-3
v_gene: TRBV7-8

CDR3aa: CASSQDQGAFSGNTIYF
j_gene: TRBJ1-3
v_gene: TRBV4-2

CDR3aa: CASSLWVSGTDTQYF
j_gene: TRBJ2-3
v_gene: TRBV7-8

CDR3aa: CASRDRMNEKLFF
j_gene: TRBJ1-4
v_gene: TRBV19

CDR3aa: CATGSSSRYEQYF
j_gene: TRBJ2-7
v_gene: TRBV6-5

CDR3aa: CASTDRGGVGNTEAFF
j_gene: TRBJ1-1
v_gene: TRBV19

CDR3aa: CAISESRGYLEQYF
j_gene: TRBJ2-7
v_gene: TRBV10-3

CDR3aa: CASSLVSGDNEQFF
j_gene: TRBJ2-1
v_gene: TRBV7-3

CDR3aa: CASSIAYPGQGRNSPLHF
j_gene: TRBJ1-6
v_gene: TRBV19

CDR3aa: CASSLDGGPQMNYEQYF
j_gene: TRBJ2-7
v_gene: TRBV5-1

CDR3aa: CSAMTGRELFF
j_gene: TRBJ2-2
v_gene: TRBV20-1

CDR3aa: CASSSTGTGTDTQYF
j_gene: TRBJ2-3
v_gene: TRBV5-4

CDR3aa: CAWSTWREAFF
j_gene: TRBJ1-1
v_gene: TRBV30

CDR3aa: CASSLGTGGLYGYTF
j_gene: TRBJ1-2
v_gene: TRBV5-6

CDR3aa: CASSLTMAGSGNTIYF
j_gene: TRBJ1-3
v_gene: TRBV7-3

CDR3aa: CASSLAAGGTGELFF
j_gene: TRBJ2-2
v_gene: TRBV7-6

CDR3aa: CASGLDTGNTGELFF
j_gene: TRBJ2-2
v_gene: TRBV12-5

CDR3aa: CASSLSDNSPLHF
j_gene: TRBJ1-6
v_gene: TRBV5-1

CDR3aa: CASSPGGLPSTDTQYF
j_gene: TRBJ2-3
v_gene: TRBV5-1

CDR3aa: CASIRGGAFHNTGELFF
j_gene: TRBJ2-2
v_gene: TRBV2

CDR3aa: CASSRGGYTF
j_gene: TRBJ1-2
v_gene: TRBV28

CDR3aa: CASSMDREQPQHF
j_gene: TRBJ1-5
v_gene: TRBV6-4

CDR3aa: CASSLSGGPEAFF
j_gene: TRBJ1-1
v_gene: TRBV7-9

CDR3aa: CASSYGTVNQPQHF
j_gene: TRBJ1-5
v_gene: TRBV6-6

CDR3aa: CASSLTLGTQEQFF
j_gene: TRBJ2-1
v_gene: TRBV18

CDR3aa: CAWSRSLGNTIYF
j_gene: TRBJ1-3
v_gene: TRBV30

CDR3aa: CASSLGGGGQPQHF
j_gene: TRBJ1-5
v_gene: TRBV25-1

CDR3aa: CASSERGFYNSPLHF
j_gene: TRBJ1-6
v_gene: TRBV6-1

CDR3aa: CASRLLEDGGYGYTF
j_gene: TRBJ1-2
v_gene: TRBV6-5

CDR3aa: CASRYGTSENTEAFF
j_gene: TRBJ1-1
v_gene: TRBV19

CDR3aa: CASSPGTGSNQPQHF
j_gene: TRBJ1-5
v_gene: TRBV18

CDR3aa: CAWHQPSGGKAFF
j_gene: TRBJ1-1
v_gene: TRBV30

CDR3aa: CAWSVGRSGNTIYF
j_gene: TRBJ1-3
v_gene: TRBV30

CDR3aa: CASSQQGRTSSPLHF
j_gene: TRBJ1-6
v_gene: TRBV19

CDR3aa: CASSPPERYEQYF
j_gene: TRBJ2-7
v_gene: TRBV7-9

CDR3aa: CATSDFKGFTDTQYF
j_gene: TRBJ2-3
v_gene: TRBV24-1

CDR3aa: CASSQDLVSVAKNIQYF
j_gene: TRBJ2-4
v_gene: TRBV3-1/TRBV3-2

CDR3aa: CATSAATGTRGDTQYF
j_gene: TRBJ2-3
v_gene: TRBV24-1

CDR3aa: CASSFRTGGTVNEQFF
j_gene: TRBJ2-1
v_gene: TRBV28

CDR3aa: CASSPWGDYGYTF
j_gene: TRBJ1-2
v_gene: TRBV12-3/TRBV12-4

CDR3aa: CASSLAPGQGSGELFF
j_gene: TRBJ2-2
v_gene: TRBV5-4

CDR3aa: CASSDAGGDYTDTQYF
j_gene: TRBJ2-3
v_gene: TRBV6-2/TRBV6-3

CDR3aa: CASSLGQGARRGSIRNYTF
j_gene: TRBJ1-2
v_gene: TRBV28

CDR3aa: CASSLAGHLNEKLFF
j_gene: TRBJ1-4
v_gene: TRBV7-9